This is a list of T cell receptor beta chains from one sample in a study of graft-versus-host responses after intestinal transplantation. TCRdb's copy holds only in-frame clones and misses some; the assay was immunoSEQ multiplex PCR. Counted here are 65,000 to 90,000 clones, around 90% occurring once; the ten biggest clones make up around 7.6%. The antigens of these receptors remain unknown. The material was unstimulated CD8+ T cells sorted from spleen or lymph node cells, obtained before transplant. These receptors were taken from a human donor who was the organ donor for an intestinal transplant. CDR3s include the opening cysteine and the closing phenylalanine or tryptophan. D genes are given only for firm matches.

-	15	TRBV6-5	TRBJ1-1	CASSYSFLSGTQAFF
-	13	TRBV5-4	TRBJ1-6	CASSLVLYSPLHF
-	16	TRBV11-2	TRBJ2-1	CATTPVAGSSYNEQFF
TRBD2	16	TRBV6-5	TRBJ2-7	CASSSYRLAGVYEQYF
TRBD1	16	TRBV11-2	TRBJ2-7	CASSLKSRTGTHEQYF
-	18	TRBV19	TRBJ1-3	CASSIGLGQISSGNTIYF
TRBD2	15	TRBV5-1	TRBJ2-1	CASSLGSGGAYEQFF
-	14	TRBV9	TRBJ2-7	CASSVGVGSYEQYF
TRBD2	14	TRBV10-3	TRBJ2-7	CAISSAGVGYEQYF
TRBD2	19	TRBV4-1	TRBJ2-2	CASSLLAPLFDANTGELFF
-	18	TRBV9	TRBJ2-2	CASSVGSQGWGDTGELFF
-	14	TRBV5-6	TRBJ1-5	CASSLWQGRQPQHF
-	15	TRBV6-6	TRBJ1-2	CASSPGWGGNYGYTF
TRBD2	16	TRBV5-4	-	CASSPQTSGHSYEQYF
-	13	TRBV7-9	TRBJ1-1	CASSLDVAGEAFF
-	13	TRBV13	TRBJ2-1	CASSFSPDNEQFF
-	13	TRBV5-1	TRBJ2-2	CASSLAFTGELFF
-	12	TRBV6-1	TRBJ1-4	CASRQVNEKLFF
TRBD2	16	TRBV4-1	TRBJ2-1	CASSQRPGLAIDEQFF
-	15	TRBV19	TRBJ2-2	CASSMMAGWTGELFF
-	14	TRBV27	TRBJ2-4	CASSLTAVRNIQYF
-	14	TRBV7-9	TRBJ1-6	CASSLDSKNSPLHF
-	14	TRBV6-1	TRBJ2-7	CASGWGEGAYEQYF
-	14	TRBV6-5	TRBJ2-7	CASSLDGSSYEQYF
-	14	TRBV28	TRBJ2-7	CASSLVAPSSEQYF
-	13	TRBV29-1	TRBJ2-5	CSVGRGYQETQYF
-	15	TRBV4-1	TRBJ2-1	CASSQWIASAYEQFF
-	15	TRBV29-1	TRBJ1-1	CSEIRPSGAGTEAFF
-	10	TRBV19	TRBJ1-3	CATYANTIYF
-	14	TRBV27	TRBJ2-7	CASSLVGKIYEQYF
-	15	TRBV19	TRBJ1-5	CASSTDWARGQPQHF
-	15	TRBV5-1	TRBJ2-2	CASIGLPTGTGELFF
-	13	TRBV9	TRBJ1-1	CASSVHMNTEAFF
TRBD1	17	TRBV9	TRBJ2-3	CASSSLTRGQGADTQYF
-	15	TRBV6-1	TRBJ2-3	CASSGDDHSTDTQYF
-	15	TRBV6-5	TRBJ2-6	CASSQGYSGANVLTF
-	14	TRBV29-1	TRBJ1-1	CSVVGDSTNTEAFF
-	13	TRBV5-5	TRBJ2-7	CASSPGGSYEQYF
-	13	TRBV25-1	TRBJ1-6	CASRTLDNSPLHF
TRBD2	19	TRBV2	TRBJ2-3	CASSTPDSLAGGVLDTQYF
-	12	TRBV5-6	TRBJ1-2	CASSADSYGYTF
TRBD2	15	TRBV7-6	TRBJ2-2	CASRPSGGRTGELFF